A single sample is the source of the 10 T cell receptor beta chains below, sequenced in a study of blood T cell repertoires in COVID-19. Measured with immunoSEQ multiplex PCR; TCRdb has only the in-frame clones, and not every one. The sample contains roughly 68,000 clones, about nine tenths of which appear only once. Sequencing was done on a sample of peripheral blood. The receptors shown here come from a man aged 45-60 years with COVID-19, enrolled during active disease.

This chain joins TRBV28 and TRBJ2-7; no reliable D call. The CDR3 is made up of 14 amino acids. V lost 6 bases and J lost 5, with 17 bases in between. From germline, CDR1 is MDHEN and CDR2 SYDVKM. CDR3 sequence (DNA): TGTGCCAGCAGAGAATACCGAGGTTTGGACGAGCAGTACTTC. It yields the protein CASREYRGLDEQYF.

The chain uses TRBV9 and TRBJ1-1; 7 bases fit TRBD1. Germline trimming cut 3 bases from V and 3 bases from J; bases unmatched to any gene: 8. This CDR3 is built from 15 residues. Germline CDR1 is SGDLS and CDR2 is YYNGEE. The DNA for the CDR3 is TGTGCCAGCAGCGCCAGACAGGGTTTGGACACTGAAGCTTTCTTT. It yields the protein CASSARQGLDTEAFF.

The chain carries TRBV11-3 and TRBJ2-2, with 7 bases identical to TRBD1. Per the germline V gene, CDR1 is SGHNT and CDR2 is YENEEA. The CDR3 sequence is 15 residues long. V shed 5 bases and J 3 bases; nucleotides not matched to a gene: 6. In nucleotides, the CDR3 is TGTGCCAGCAGCCGAAAGGGACAGCACACCGGGGAGCTGTTTTTT. Translation: CASSRKGQHTGELFF.

This chain uses TRBV5-1 with TRBJ2-5; 11 bases align to TRBD1. The CDR3 spans 17 residues. The germline V gene has CDR1 SGHRS and CDR2 YFSETQ. The trim removed 4 bases at V and 5 bases at J, leaving 13 bases unmatched. CDR3 loop: CASSPQPGTGGSETQYF. The CDR3 nucleotides read TGCGCCAGCAGCCCCCAACCCGGGACAGGGGGGTCGGAGACCCAGTACTTC.

V usage is TRBV24-1 and J usage is TRBJ2-2; no clear D gene. CDR3 length: 14 residues. V lost 5 bases, J lost 5 bases, and 11 bases lay in between. Germline V gives CDR1 KGHDR, CDR2 SFDVKD. In nucleotides, the CDR3 is TGTGCCACCAGTGGATCTGGAGAGACCGGGGAGCTGTTTTTT. Amino acid sequence: CATSGSGETGELFF.

This chain links TRBV24-1 with TRBJ1-2, with D tentatively TRBD1 (5 bases). Per the germline V gene, CDR1 is KGHDR and CDR2 is SFDVKD. V was clipped by 4 bases and J by 6 bases, with 8 bases between them. The CDR3 loop spans 12 amino acids. CDR3: CATSDRDDGYTF. CDR3 bases: TGTGCCACCAGTGACAGGGATGATGGCTACACCTTC.

The rearrangement joins TRBV10-3 to TRBJ2-5, with D possibly matching TRBD2 (6 bases). The ends were cut back, 10 bases at V and 4 bases at J, with 10 bases in the middle. This CDR3 has 11 amino acids. The germline CDR1 and CDR2 sequences are ENHRY and SYGVKD. DNA of the CDR3: TGTGCCACCCGAGCGGGAGAGACCCAGTACTTC. The encoded protein is CATRAGETQYF.

J is TRBJ2-1 and V is TRBV7-9; 12 nucleotides match TRBD2. The CDR3 covers 19 residues. The germline CDR1 and CDR2 sequences are SEHNR and FQNEAQ (reference sequence). Trimming at V came to 2 bases and at J to 4 bases, leaving 12 bases not matched to a gene. CDR3 loop: CASSLFARTSGKAYNEQFF. CDR3 DNA sequence: TGTGCCAGCAGCTTATTCGCCAGGACTAGCGGGAAGGCTTACAATGAGCAGTTCTTC.

This chain joins TRBV12-3 or TRBV12-4 and TRBJ1-5; 7 bases fit TRBD1. V lost 7 bases and J lost 7; bases outside the gene matches: 7. The CDR3 runs to 13 residues. CDR3 sequence reads: CASKLTGEQPQHF. The CDR3, as DNA: TGTGCCAGCAAACTCACAGGGGAACAGCCCCAGCATTTT.

The rearrangement links TRBV27 to TRBJ2-2; TRBD1 agrees at 9 bases. V lost 3 bases, J lost 4 bases, and 6 bases stayed unmatched. CDR3 length equals 16 residues. Germline V lookup: CDR1 MNHEY, CDR2 SMNVEV (reference sequence). CDR3 nucleotides: TGTGCCAGCAGTTTTTACAGGGGGCAGGTCACCGGGGAGCTGTTTTTT. Translation gives CASSFYRGQVTGELFF.